This T cell receptor beta chain comes out of a study of regulatory T cells in long-lasting Graves disease. Time point meaning: newly diagnosed GD, antithyroid drugs for less than 3 months. RNA from PBMCs was the source of the TCR library. This clonotype was observed at least ten times. V shed 5 bases and J shed 1 base, with 10 bases lying between them. The germline gives CDR1 SGHVS, CDR2 FNYEAQ. The length of the CDR3 is 14 residues. Combining iRepertoire HTBI primers with Arm-PCR of CDR3 regions, the authors built TCR beta libraries. TCRdb fed the multiplex PCR reads into MiXCR, producing one record per CDR3 protein. The data contain around 400,000 distinct CDR3 sequences, over 14% of them singletons. These data also featured in a second study, about T cells in Graves' hyperthyroidism and ophthalmopathy.

This receptor was taken from a woman between 40 and 55 years old with Graves disease. The chain recombines TRBV7-6 with TRBJ2-3; no clear D gene. This specimen was peripheral blood mononuclear cells (PBMCs), taken at new diagnosis, from a patient treated with antithyroid drugs. The CDR3 loop is CASSAAEGTDTQYF. CDR3 nucleotides: TGTGCCAGCAGCGCCGCTGAGGGCACAGATACGCAGTATTTT.